This entry is about one T cell receptor (beta chain). The antigen is unknown. These data come from a study of cytomegalovirus exposure and HLA in healthy donors. Germline-derived CDR1 and CDR2 are MNHEY and SMNVEV (reference sequence). V dropped 1 base and J dropped 3; count of bases not matched to a gene: 5. This CDR3 spans 16 amino acids. Overall study findings and caveats: Owing to their indistinguishability, certain V segments, notably TRBV6-2 and TRBV6-3, were excluded. Cytomegalovirus association was listed for approximately 150 TCR beta chains.

A multiplex PCR was run with 60 Vbeta primers and 13 Jbeta primers. Assay used: immunoSEQ multiplex PCR; TCRdb lists only in-frame clones, some missing. The data contain approximately 92,000 clones, approximately 81% of them seen just once; the ten biggest clones take up approximately 1.2%. This rearrangement joins TRBV27 to TRBJ1-3, with 8 bases matching TRBD1. This TCR came from a girl aged 2-10 years in good health and CMV-seropositive. What was sequenced was PBMCs. The CDR3 protein is CASSLYGTGIGNTIYF. The CDR3 nucleotides read TGTGCCAGCAGTTTATACGGGACAGGAATTGGAAACACCATATATTTT.